Below, 16 T cell receptor beta chains from the same sample are listed, as sequenced in a study of OX40 agonist ivuxolimab in advanced cancers. Clones were sequenced by immunoSEQ multiplex PCR, and TCRdb holds only the in-frame ones, with some missing. The data show approximately 50,000 clones, with roughly four fifths seen just once and 3% to 4.5% held by the top ten. This material consisted of CD4+ or CD8+ T cells sorted from blood, taken in a trial of the OX40 agonist ivuxolimab. Source of these receptors: an adult with an advanced solid tumor such as melanoma, head and neck, liver or kidney cancer.

In this sample, this clone turned up once. The chain couples TRBV29-1 to TRBJ1-2; TRBD1 might be the D (5 bases). In germline, CDR1 is SQVTM, CDR2 ANQGSEA. The ends were cut back, 2 bases at V and 4 bases at J, with 8 bases in the middle. CDR3 length equals 12 residues. CDR3 DNA sequence: TGCAGCGTTGAAAGGGGTGGCTATGGCTACACCTTC. The encoded protein is CSVERGGYGYTF.

The genes are TRBV29-1 and TRBJ2-3; weak D call: TRBD2 (7 bases). Trimming pared 6 bases from V and 3 bases from J, leaving 16 bases between. This CDR3 spans 14 amino acids. Germline CDR1 and CDR2: SQVTM and ANQGSEA. The CDR3 is CSVREGDPTDTQYF. The CDR3 nucleotides read TGCAGCGTGAGGGAGGGGGATCCGACAGATACGCAGTATTTT.

The rearrangement links TRBV5-6 to TRBJ2-2, with D perhaps TRBD1 or TRBD2 (5 bases each). The CDR3 covers 16 residues. Deletions cut 3 bases from V and 1 base from J, with 13 bases between. Germline V CDR1 and CDR2: SGHDT, YYEEEE. The CDR3 here is CASSSLGPMNTGELFF. In nucleotides, the CDR3 is TGTGCCAGCAGCTCACTGGGACCTATGAACACCGGGGAGCTGTTTTTT.

This chain joins TRBV7-9 and TRBJ1-4; D gene uncertain. This CDR3 spans 12 amino acids. Germline V lookup: CDR1 SEHNR, CDR2 FQNEAQ (reference sequence). V lost 2 bases, J lost 7 bases, and 5 bases lay in between. This CDR3 is CASSLLGEKLFF. CDR3 nucleotides: TGTGCCAGCAGCTTACTAGGTGAAAAACTGTTTTTT.

The chain combines TRBV7-2 with TRBJ2-3, with D unresolved. Germline lookup yields CDR1 SGHTA and CDR2 FQGNSA. V was trimmed by 2 bases and J by 0 bases, leaving 9 bases between them. This CDR3 has 15 amino acids. The chain's CDR3 is CASSLTRSSTDTQYF. DNA for the CDR3: TGTGCCAGCAGCTTAACGAGGTCTAGCACAGATACGCAGTATTTT.

This sequence joins TRBV7-9 and TRBJ2-1; D assignment may be TRBD1 or TRBD2 (5 bases each). Germline lookup yields CDR1 SEHNR and CDR2 FQNEAQ (reference sequence). The CDR3 has 12 residues. Trimming left V 7 bases short and J 6 bases short, with 10 bases between. CDR3 coding DNA: TGTGCCAGCATACCCGGGACCAATGAGCAGTTCTTC. Translating it yields CASIPGTNEQFF.

This clone was picked up one time. The gene calls are TRBV11-2 and TRBJ2-5, with 9 bases lining up with TRBD2. The V segment lost 3 bases and the J segment 5 bases; nucleotides outside the gene matches: 4. Germline V CDR1 and CDR2: SGHAT, FQNNGV. The CDR3 totals 14 residues. The CDR3 reads CASSFPSGVETQYF. CDR3 nucleotide sequence: TGTGCCAGCAGCTTCCCTAGCGGGGTGGAGACCCAGTACTTC.

The chain's CDR3 is CASSLASGGYTDTQYF. The CDR3 DNA sequence: TGCGCCAGCAGCTTGGCCAGCGGTGGTTACACAGATACGCAGTATTTT. The chain links TRBV5-1 to TRBJ2-3; D is possibly TRBD2 (5 bases). V lost 0 bases and J 2 bases, leaving 13 bases between the germline ends. Germline V gene data show CDR1 as SGHRS and CDR2 as YFSETQ. There are 16 residues in the CDR3.

This clone has a handful of counts. V is TRBV29-1 and J is TRBJ1-2; 7 nucleotides line up with TRBD1. J gave up 8 bases and V 5 bases, and 5 bases lay outside the gene matches. This CDR3 has 11 residues. Per the germline V gene, CDR1 is SQVTM and CDR2 is ANQGSEA. The CDR3 loop is CSVQGGGGYTF. The CDR3 bases are TGCAGCGTTCAGGGGGGAGGCGGCTACACCTTC.

As to this clone: One junction end disagrees with the germline gene, perhaps due to a read error. The genes are TRBV4-3 and TRBJ2-2; D is perhaps TRBD1 or TRBD2 (6 bases each). Germline loops: CDR1 LGHNA, CDR2 YSLEER. The CDR3 spans 16 residues. CDR3 region: CASGQEGGRNTGELFF. In nucleotides, the CDR3 is TGCGCCAGCGGCCAAGAGGGGGGACGGAACACCGGGGAGCTGTTTTTT.

The chain links TRBV7-3 to TRBJ1-6, with D perhaps TRBD1 (5 bases). This CDR3 region has 15 residues. The ends were cut back, 2 bases at V and 7 bases at J, with 12 bases in the middle. Germline-derived CDR1 and CDR2 are SGHTA and FQGTGA. The CDR3 loop reads CASSLLGTGNSPLHF. CDR3 bases: TGTGCCAGCAGCTTATTGGGGACGGGGAATTCACCCCTCCACTTT.

This clone was found a few times. V usage is TRBV7-3 and J usage is TRBJ2-1, with 11 bases identical to TRBD2. This CDR3 has 15 amino acids. Germline assignment: CDR1 SGHTA and CDR2 FQGTGA. V shed 4 bases, J shed 5 bases, and the junction held 4 bases outside the gene matches. The CDR3: CASSSIAGGNNEQFF. CDR3 DNA: TGTGCCAGCAGCTCAATAGCGGGGGGGAACAATGAGCAGTTCTTC.

The rearrangement uses TRBV9 and TRBJ2-3; D not resolved. This CDR3 is 22 amino acids long. Germline V gives CDR1 SGDLS, CDR2 YYNGEE. The germline V and J ends were trimmed by 2 bases and 4 bases, with 35 bases remaining between them. In DNA form, the CDR3 reads TGTGCCAGCAGCGTTCTCCCCTCAAATCCGGGCCGTCCCACGGTAGCCGCAGATACGCAGTATTTT. Its translation is CASSVLPSNPGRPTVAADTQYF.

V and J are TRBV6-5 and TRBJ1-1, with D unclear. Germline V gene data show CDR1 as MNHEY and CDR2 as SVGAGI. CDR3 length: 11 residues. V was pared by 7 bases and J by 0 bases, with 3 bases between. The CDR3 DNA follows: TGTGCCAGCACAGTGAACACTGAAGCTTTCTTT. As protein: CASTVNTEAFF.

V is TRBV2 and J is TRBJ2-5; D uncertain. The CDR3 consists of 15 residues. V was trimmed by 7 bases and J by 5 bases, leaving 20 bases between them. Per the germline V gene, CDR1 is SNHLY and CDR2 is FYNNEI. CDR3: CASTQTFLLRETQYF. In DNA, the CDR3 is TGTGCCAGCACCCAGACGTTTCTTTTAAGGGAGACCCAGTACTTC. Combining the CDR3 with reference TRBV2 and TRBJ2-5 gives the whole variable domain EPEVTQTPSHQVTQMGQEVILRCVPISNHLYFYWYRQILGQKVEFLVSFYNNEISEKSEIFDDQFSVERPDGSNFTLKIRSTKLEDSAMYFCASTQTFLLRETQYFGPGTRLLVL.

This clone was seen more than once but under ten times. This chain connects TRBV18 to TRBJ1-3; D not certain. The germline gives CDR1 KGHSH, CDR2 LQKENI. V lost 2 bases and J 0 bases, leaving 11 bases between the germline ends. This CDR3 is built from 16 residues. The CDR3 coding sequence is TGTGCCAGCTCACCATTGGCGGAAACCTCTGGAAACACCATATATTTT. It translates to CASSPLAETSGNTIYF.